The sequence of this T cell receptor (beta chain) was determined in a study of a mutant IDH1 vaccine in newly diagnosed glioma. Overall study: Patients were started on vaccination 4-6 weeks after radiotherapy alone, or with temozolomide cycles. Treated individuals were about 62% male and approximately 40% female, averaging roughly 39 years of age. Patients were pretreated with radiotherapy, temozolomide, or both, mostly both. Study-wide points: Overall, around 94% of patients had vaccine-induced immune responses.

The sample's time point: week 23, last vaccination. Doses comprised 300 ug of mutant IDH1 20-mer peptide each, plus topical imiquimod. The germline CDR1 and CDR2 sequences are SQVTM and ANQGSEA. The trim removed 4 bases at V and 2 bases at J, leaving 6 bases unmatched. The CDR3 consists of 14 residues. For this clone: The antigen is undetermined.

TCRdb's copy holds only in-frame clones and misses some; the assay was immunoSEQ multiplex PCR. The sample lists some 80,000 clones; around 85% were seen once. The material was PBMCs, obtained from a glioma patient whose treatment included an IDH1 peptide vaccine. The V and J genes are TRBV29-1 and TRBJ2-7; TRBD1 agrees at 9 bases. The source is a woman aged 45-65 years with glioma. This chain's CDR3 is CSVVGGTGPYEQYF. DNA for the CDR3: TGCAGCGTTGTAGGGGGGACAGGGCCCTACGAGCAGTACTTC.